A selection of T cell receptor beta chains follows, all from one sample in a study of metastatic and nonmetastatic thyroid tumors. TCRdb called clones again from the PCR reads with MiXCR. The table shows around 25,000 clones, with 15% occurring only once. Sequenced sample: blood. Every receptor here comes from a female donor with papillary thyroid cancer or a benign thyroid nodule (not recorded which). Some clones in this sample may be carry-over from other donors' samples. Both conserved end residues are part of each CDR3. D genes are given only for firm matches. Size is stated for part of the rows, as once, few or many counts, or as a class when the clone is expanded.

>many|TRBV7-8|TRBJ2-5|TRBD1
CASSHRQGKSGTQYF
TGTGCCAGCAGCCACCGACAGGGGAAGTCCGGGACCCAGTACTTC
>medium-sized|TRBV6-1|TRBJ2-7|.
CASSTSTPSYEQYF
TGTGCCAGCAGTACAAGTACCCCCTCGTACGAGCAGTACTTC
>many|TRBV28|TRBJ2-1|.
CASMRPSKEEQFF
TGTGCCAGCATGAGGCCTTCTAAAGAGGAGCAGTTCTTC
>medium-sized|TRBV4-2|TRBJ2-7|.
CASSQGITSSYEQYF
TGTGCCAGCAGCCAGGGTATTACTAGCTCCTACGAGCAGTACTTC
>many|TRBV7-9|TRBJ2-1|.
CASSFSRNEQFF
TGTGCCAGCAGCTTTTCGCGGAATGAGCAGTTCTTC
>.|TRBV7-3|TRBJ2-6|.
CASRSTGVGANVLTF
TGTGCCAGCAGATCCACCGGGGTCGGGGCCAACGTCCTGACTTTC
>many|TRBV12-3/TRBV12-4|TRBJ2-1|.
CASSLAGPARNEQFF
TGTGCCAGCAGTTTAGCGGGCCCAGCGCGCAATGAGCAGTTCTTC
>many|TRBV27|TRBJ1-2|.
CASSGGGAHGYTF
TGTGCCAGCAGCGGGGGGGGGGCCCATGGCTACACCTTC
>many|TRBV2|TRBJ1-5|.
CAISRQDSSNQPQHF
TGTGCCATATCGCGTCAGGACAGCAGCAATCAGCCCCAGCATTTT
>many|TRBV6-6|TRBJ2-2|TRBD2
CASSYRTLAGGVTGELFF
TGTGCCAGCAGTTACAGGACTCTAGCGGGAGGCGTCACCGGGGAGCTGTTTTTT
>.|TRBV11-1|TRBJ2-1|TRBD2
CASSPGTSGGNEQFF
TGTGCCAGTAGCCCCGGGACTAGCGGTGGTAATGAGCAGTTCTTC
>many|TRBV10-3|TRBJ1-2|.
CAISEGPSYGYTF
TGTGCCATCAGTGAGGGACCGAGCTATGGCTACACCTTC
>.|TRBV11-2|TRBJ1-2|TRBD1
CASSSTAGQGYHGYTF
TGTGCCAGCAGCTCAACCGCGGGACAGGGATACCATGGCTACACCTTC
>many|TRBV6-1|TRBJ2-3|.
CASSGGDGEDTQYF
TGTGCCAGCAGTGGAGGGGATGGGGAAGATACGCAGTATTTT
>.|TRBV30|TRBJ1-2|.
CAWSQGNYGYTF
TGTGCCTGGAGCCAAGGGAACTATGGCTACACCTTC
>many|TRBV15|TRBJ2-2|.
CATSRGRDGNTGELFF
TGTGCCACCAGCAGAGGTAGGGACGGAAACACCGGGGAGCTGTTTTTT
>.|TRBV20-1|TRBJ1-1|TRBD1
CSATPGGGTEAFF
TGCAGTGCAACACCAGGGGGAGGGACTGAAGCTTTCTTT
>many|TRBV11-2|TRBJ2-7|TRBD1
CASRPGTGGIHEQYF
TGTGCCAGCAGACCGGGGACAGGGGGAATCCACGAGCAGTACTTC
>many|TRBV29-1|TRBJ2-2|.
CSVRGSAGAGELFF
TGCAGCGTGAGGGGGAGCGCGGGGGCCGGGGAGCTGTTTTTT
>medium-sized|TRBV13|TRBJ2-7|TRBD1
CASSVGTGSYEQYF
TGTGCCAGCAGCGTCGGGACAGGGTCCTACGAGCAGTACTTC
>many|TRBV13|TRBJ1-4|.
CASSTRQEYNEKLFF
TGTGCCAGCAGTACTCGACAGGAGTATAATGAAAAACTGTTTTTT
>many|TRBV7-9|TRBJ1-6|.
CASSPLQGINSPLHF
TGTGCCAGCAGCCCACTACAGGGCATTAATTCACCCCTCCACTTT
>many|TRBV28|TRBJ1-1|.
CASSPRGQIEAFF
TGTGCCAGCAGTCCCCGAGGACAGATTGAAGCTTTCTTT
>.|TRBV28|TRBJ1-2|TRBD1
CASSLARDRGKYDYGYTF
TGTGCCAGCAGTTTGGCCAGGGACAGGGGTAAATATGACTATGGCTACACCTTC